This T cell receptor beta chain was sequenced for a study of T cells in localized non-small cell lung cancer. General observations from the study: Adjacent lung was found to contain a median roughly 58 of the top 100 tumor clones.

This CDR3 contains 16 residues. V was pared by 5 bases and J by 0 bases, with 8 bases of the junction left unmatched. Germline V gives CDR1 SGHAT, CDR2 FQDESV (reference sequence). Sequencing used immunoSEQ multiplex PCR; TCRdb keeps in-frame clones, though not all of them. Here the sample spans under 30,000 clones, about 88% being singletons. Turning to this clone: No antigen is known for it.

The TCR comes from a woman aged 40-75 years with stage I lung adenocarcinoma. The source was peripheral blood, collected before any cancer treatment. The V gene is TRBV11-1, the J gene TRBJ2-3; 7 bases match TRBD1. The CDR3 coding sequence is TGTGCCAGCAGCAAAAAGGGACAGCGGAGCACAGATACGCAGTATTTT. It is translated as CASSKKGQRSTDTQYF. Looking up the rest from reference TRBV11-1 and TRBJ2-3 gives the full variable domain: EAEVAQSPRYKITEKSQAVAFWCDPISGHATLYWYRQILGQGPELLVQFQDESVVDDSQLPKDRFSAERLKGVDSTLKIQPAELGDSAMYLCASSKKGQRSTDTQYFGPGTRLTVL.